This TCR beta chain was sequenced for a study of T cell repertoires in breast cancer. Study-level background: Healthy donors' blood served as controls for breast cancer tumor, lymph node and blood samples. Controls were nine healthy donors.

The study's findings and limits: Genuine antitumor clones may have been lost with singletons or partial tumor sampling. Shared TCRs favored TRBV7, possibly from tumor recognition or primer mispriming.

An expanded emulsion RT-PCR with primers for all TCR V genes paired CD8+ T cell chains. With respect to this clonotype: What it binds is not known. The junction does not match germline at one end; this may be a read error.

Germline V gene lookup returns CDR1 SGHVS and CDR2 FNYEAQ. The CDR3 runs 14 residues. Unpaired genes were suppressed by blocking oligonucleotides during a second nested PCR. TCRdb called the emulsion pairing reads again in MiXCR, with one record for every CDR3 protein. The data hold about 40,000 distinct CDR3 sequences, with about 50% observed a single time. Sequencing was carried out using CD8+ T cells. The chain is built from TRBV7-6 and TRBJ2-7; D remains unclear. This clonotype originated in a pool of human donors with breast cancer or a healthy control (not recorded which). CDR3 sequence (DNA): TGTGCCAGCAGCTTAGCGTCAGAGACCTACGAGCGGTACTTC. Protein: CASSLASETYERYF.